This TCR beta chain was observed in a study of OX40 agonist ivuxolimab in advanced cancers. The overall study: Of the patients, three showed partial responses, one with hepatocellular carcinoma and two with cutaneous melanoma.

Study results and caveats: The mean number of expanded clones was higher in CD8+ T cells than in CD4+.

Details on this clone: Its antigen is not known.

Method: immunoSEQ multiplex PCR; TCRdb's copy keeps in-frame clones and lacks some. The table has more than 80,000 clones, approximately 90% seen once. The CDR3 sequence is 17 residues long. Germline CDR1 is SGHAT and CDR2 is FQNNGV. Trimming took 4 bases from V and 3 from J; bases not matched to a gene: 5. This material consisted of CD4+ or CD8+ T cells sorted from blood, taken in a trial of the OX40 agonist ivuxolimab. The chain employs TRBV11-2 and TRBJ2-1, with TRBD2 identical over 14 bases. This clonotype originated in an adult with an advanced solid tumor such as melanoma, head and neck, liver or kidney cancer. The CDR3 bases are TGTGCCAGCAGCTCTGGGACTAGCGGGAGCCTCTACAATGAGCAGTTCTTC. It specifies CASSSGTSGSLYNEQFF. Drawing the rest from reference TRBV11-2 and TRBJ2-1, the complete variable domain is EAGVAQSPRYKIIEKRQSVAFWCNPISGHATLYWYQQILGQGPKLLIQFQNNGVVDDSQLPKDRFSAERLKGVDSTLKIQPAKLEDSAVYLCASSSGTSGSLYNEQFFGPGTRLTVL.